This TCR beta chain was recovered during a study of blood T cell repertoires in COVID-19 (dated by TCRdb to about 2020). Background on the whole study: Samples from collaborators originated in the United States, Italy and Spain and spanned both the acute and convalescent phases of COVID-19. The repertoires were released in a freely available public database meant as a resource for research on the immune response to SARS-CoV-2. The sample metadata nearly always contained a de-identified subject ID, COVID-19 status, age in years and sex. The samples were drawn from two sources: the first 160 participants of the ongoing ImmuneRACE study, and 1,000 to 1,500 subjects contributed by 6 global collaborators. Where available, HLA class I and class II types were obtained from metadata supplied by the sample provider rather than from assay-based typing. The material from the prospective study consisted of cDNA or gDNA derived from T cells, B-cell-depleted T cells, or PBMCs. Deeply sampled blood TCRbeta repertoires from subjects exposed to, actively infected with, or recovered from COVID-19 were included in the dataset.

General findings and caveats noted by the study authors: The quantity of clinical and demographic metadata differed by source and by participant and was supplied without curation.

Including cysteine and phenylalanine, the CDR3 has 16 amino acids. Only the CDR3 DNA stays, 48 bases, in frame from base 1. Based on the germline V gene, the CDR1 and CDR2 sequences are SGHAT and FQNNGV. Trimming removed 4 bases from V and 5 bases from J; the gene matches leave 4 bases unexplained. The immunoSEQ Assay, a bias-controlled multiplex PCR, was used to amplify TCRbeta CDR3 regions from genomic DNA. The paper's data handling went like this. Nucleated cell counts per sample were estimated from amplification of reference gene primers within the assay. To quantify the absolute abundance of each unique TCRbeta CDR3 rearrangement, sequence reads were collapsed and filtered. For each sample, productive Simpson clonality was calculated as the square root of Simpson's diversity index across productive rearrangements. Entries here come from immuneACCESS through TCRdb and include only in-frame sequences with V and J called. Some clones fail to appear in such tables; in the studies checked, an unresolved V gene covers under half of the shortfall, and the cause of the remainder is unknown. D and trimming were read from the DNA, whereas the V and J calls and clone size are those reported in that table. Across this sample there are roughly 260,000 clones, with 70% to 85% seen only once. The biggest ten clones account for approximately 5% of the sample.

As regards this clone: Which antigen it targets is not known. Base qualities are not provided; no much larger clone lies one nucleotide away.

The collaborating institutions used their own protocols to collect whole blood in K2EDTA tubes. For TCRbeta analysis, collaborator samples were shipped as frozen whole blood, as isolated PBMCs, or as DNA extracted from either sample type. The specimen sequenced was peripheral blood. This sequence uses TRBV11-2 and TRBJ2-2; 13 bases in the junction line up with TRBD2. The TCR was taken from an elderly woman with active or convalescent COVID-19. The CDR3: CASSSATSGGTGELFF. The nucleotide sequence is TGTGCCAGCAGCTCGGCGACTAGCGGGGGGACCGGGGAGCTGTTTTTT.